This T cell receptor (beta chain) comes out of a study of blood T cell repertoires in COVID-19. Study background: The United States, Italy and Spain supplied acute and convalescent COVID-19 samples. In each case, the material was cDNA or gDNA derived from T cells, B-cell-depleted T cells, or PBMCs.

Method: immunoSEQ multiplex PCR; TCRdb's copy keeps in-frame clones and lacks some. The sample holds some 140,000 clones, roughly 84% seen once. This CDR3 is built from 17 residues. V lost 1 base to trimming and J lost 0 bases, with 16 bases between them. Germline V gives CDR1 KGHSH, CDR2 LQKENI. This clone was seen once. Everyone who took part was 18 to 89 years old, and they came from fewer than 25 US areas. Which cohort a participant joined came from the clinical history participants gave. The chain couples TRBV18 to TRBJ2-7; D call uncertain. Sequenced sample: PBMCs or T cells enriched from blood (not recorded which). The clonotype was recovered from a middle-aged man with acute COVID-19. This CDR3 is CASSPLSGDTSSYEQYF. The CDR3 region has the DNA TGTGCCAGCTCACCACTTTCCGGTGACACTTCCTCCTACGAGCAGTACTTC.